This TCR beta chain was sequenced during a study of cytotoxic CD8 clonotypes in ibrutinib-treated CLL (dated by TCRdb to the early 2020s). The study in broad terms: The cohort included roughly 15 treatment-naive and approximately eleven relapsed/refractory patients; about 18 were IGHV unmutated. Partial responses were observed in roughly 24 patients and complete responses in 2; after a median follow-up of 68 months, remission was maintained in approximately 14 patients and progression was observed in some twelve. The response samples were drawn at a median of roughly twelve months into treatment, with a range of about 6 to 36 months. On average, each sample yielded 255,043 productive templates and 94,082 productive rearrangements. Longitudinal samples were available for about 30% of the roughly 86 trial participants. Cryopreserved peripheral blood mononuclear cells were obtained prior to treatment, at the time of response, and at either disease progression or sustained remission. All remission and progressive disease samples were collected while patients were still receiving ibrutinib. Points the paper makes about the study in general: Lymph node repertoires were not examined, and the timing of sampling was not matched between patients in sustained remission and those whose disease progressed. At ibrutinib response clonality went up, during sustained remission it held steady, and at progression it dropped back toward baseline. Public clonotypes were rare and either shrank or stayed stable during treatment, and the rise in clonality at ibrutinib response reflected expansion of private clonotypes. Baseline clonality was found to be higher than that of age-matched healthy donors and was strongly correlated with circulating CD8+ T-cell counts.

Comments on this clone: The antigen it recognizes is unknown. No much larger clone is present one base from it, and per-base qualities are unavailable.

Each clonotype received, on average, 10x coverage in deep resolution sequencing performed on a MiSeq, where the target depth lay between 1 in 1 million and 1 in 200,000 T cells. The immunoSEQ hsTCRB Kit was used to generate TCR beta libraries. In the authors' own workflow: Data were analyzed with ImmunoSEQ Data Assistant and ImmunoSEQ Analyzer, with V, D and J genes assigned per IMGT definitions. Clonality, which ranges from 0 to 1, was calculated as one minus the normalized Shannon entropy of productive rearrangement frequencies. Only overrepresented clonotypes making up at least 0.05% of each patient's repertoire were included in the public clonotype analysis. About a dozen age-matched healthy donor repertoires from immuneACCESS served as clonality controls. What TCRdb holds here is the immuneACCESS table cut down to in-frame rearrangements. Part of the clones is not present; checked against another copy, under half of the missing clones reflect an unresolved V gene, and the others are unexplained. The V and J calls and clone size were taken over from that table, and D and trimming were inferred from the DNA. This sample gives more than 200,000 clones in total; just under 80% of them show up just once. The ten largest clones represent over 10% of the sample.

The time point tag for this specimen amounts to: approximately eleven months on ibrutinib. Roughly 1.8 micrograms of genomic DNA were extracted from cryopreserved PBMCs for TCR beta library preparation. High-throughput TCR beta sequencing was performed on longitudinal blood samples from CLL patients receiving ibrutinib monotherapy. Patients were enrolled in a phase 2 open-label single-center ibrutinib monotherapy trial. The CDR3 runs 13 amino acids, cysteine and phenylalanine included. CDR3 DNA is the only sequence kept; it has 39 bases, read in frame from the first base. V lost 4 bases and J lost 7 bases; the stretch between them is 10 bases long. The germline V gene (reference sequence) specifies MNHEY as CDR1 and SMNVEV as CDR2.

The specimen comprised PBMCs, sampled after 12 months of ibrutinib treatment. The origin of this receptor is a human donor with chronic lymphocytic leukemia. The chain employs TRBV27 and TRBJ1-4; TRBD1 is possibly the D segment (5 matching bases). The CDR3 protein is CASSSSGPEKLFF. Here is the DNA: TGTGCCAGCAGTTCCTCGGGACCTGAAAAACTGTTTTTT.